The T cell receptor (beta chain) under discussion was sequenced for a study of read filtering for tumor transcriptome and immune sequencing. From approximately 430 ng of RNA, a library with molecular barcoded alpha/delta and beta/gamma adaptors was made. TCRdb itself ran the reads through MiXCR, one entry per CDR3 protein. The sample records 50,000 or so distinct CDR3 sequences, roughly 19% being singletons. This clonotype came up many times. The clonotype comes from a donor aged 40 or older with multiple myeloma. Input material: a population of CD138-negative cells sorted from bone marrow.

CDR3 nucleotides: TGTGCCAGCAGCTTCAGAGGGACAGGGGGAGAGACCCAGTACTTC. It translates to CASSFRGTGGETQYF. This sequence joins TRBV5-6 and TRBJ2-5; 11 bases map to TRBD1. Germline values: CDR1 SGHDT, CDR2 YYEEEE. This CDR3 comprises 15 residues. V shed 2 bases, J shed 4 bases, and the junction held 4 bases outside the gene matches.